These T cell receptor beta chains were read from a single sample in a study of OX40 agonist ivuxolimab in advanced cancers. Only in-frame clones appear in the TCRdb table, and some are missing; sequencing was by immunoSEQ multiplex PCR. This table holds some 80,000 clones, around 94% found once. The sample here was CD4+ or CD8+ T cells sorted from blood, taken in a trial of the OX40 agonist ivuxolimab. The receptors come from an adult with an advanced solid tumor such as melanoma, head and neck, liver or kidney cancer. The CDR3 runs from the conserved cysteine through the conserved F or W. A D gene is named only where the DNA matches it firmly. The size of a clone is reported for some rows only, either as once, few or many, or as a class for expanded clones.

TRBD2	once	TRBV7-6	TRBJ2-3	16	TGTGCCAGCAGCAAAAGACTAGCGGGCACGTCAGATACGCAGTATTTT	CASSKRLAGTSDTQYF
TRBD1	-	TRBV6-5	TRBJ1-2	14	TGTGCCAGCAGTTACGACGACAGGGACTATGGCTACACCTTC	CASSYDDRDYGYTF
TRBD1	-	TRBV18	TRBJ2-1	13	TGTGCCAGCTCCGGGACAGGGGGCAACGAGCAGTTCTTC	CASSGTGGNEQFF
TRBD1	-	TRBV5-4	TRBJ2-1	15	TGTGCCAGCAGCTTGGGGAGGACAGGGGGAAATGAGCAGTTCTTC	CASSLGRTGGNEQFF
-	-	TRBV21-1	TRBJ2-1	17	TGTGCCAGCAGCAAAGCGGGGGCGGGAGTAGCCTACAATGAGCAGTTCTTC	CASSKAGAGVAYNEQFF
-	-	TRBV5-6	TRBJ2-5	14	TGTGCCAGCTCCATAAGTCCGGGCCAGGGGACCCAGTACTTC	CASSISPGQGTQYF
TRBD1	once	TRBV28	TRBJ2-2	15	TGTGCCAGCAGCAGCCGGGACAGGGCAACCGGGGAGCTGTTTTTT	CASSSRDRATGELFF
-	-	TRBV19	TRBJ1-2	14	TGTGCCAGTAATTCCCCAGGGGCCAAGGATGGCTACACCTTC	CASNSPGAKDGYTF
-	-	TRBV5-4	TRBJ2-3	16	TGTGCCAGCAGCTTGGGGACGGCGGCCAGCACAGATACGCAGTATTTT	CASSLGTAASTDTQYF
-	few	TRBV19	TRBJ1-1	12	TGTGCCAGTAGCCCGACAGGAGGGCGAGCTTTCTTT	CASSPTGGRAFF
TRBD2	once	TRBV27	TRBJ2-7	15	TGTGCCAGCAGCCAACCGGGACTAGCGCGTTACGAGCAGTACTTC	CASSQPGLARYEQYF
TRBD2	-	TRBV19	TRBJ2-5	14	TGTGCCAGTAGTATCGGGACTAGAAAAGAGACCCAGTACTTC	CASSIGTRKETQYF
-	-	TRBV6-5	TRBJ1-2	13	TGTGCCAGCTACTCGCGGGCTGGGTACGGCTACACCTTC	CASYSRAGYGYTF
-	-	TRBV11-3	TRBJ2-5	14	TGTGCCAGCAGCACACGGACGGCCCAAGAGACCCAGTACTTC	CASSTRTAQETQYF
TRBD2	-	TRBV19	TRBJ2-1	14	TGTGCCAGTAGTACCGGGACTAGCGGGAAGGAGCAGTTCTTC	CASSTGTSGKEQFF
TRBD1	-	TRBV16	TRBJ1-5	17	TGTGCCAGCAGCCAATCTTCGGCACTGACAGGGGGTCAGCCCCAGCATTTT	CASSQSSALTGGQPQHF
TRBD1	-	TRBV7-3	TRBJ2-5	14	TGTGCCAGCAGCTTAATGGGACAGCAAGAGACCCAGTACTTC	CASSLMGQQETQYF
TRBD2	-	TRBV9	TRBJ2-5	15	TGTGCCAGCAGCGTACAAGCGGGAGAAGGAGAGACCCAGTACTTC	CASSVQAGEGETQYF
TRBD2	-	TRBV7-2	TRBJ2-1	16	TGTGCCAGCAGCCAGATCGGGACTAGCGGGAGAGATGAGCAGTTCTTC	CASSQIGTSGRDEQFF
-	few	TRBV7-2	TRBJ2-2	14	TGTGCCAGCAGCTTAAATGTGGGGGCCGGGGAGCTGTTTTTT	CASSLNVGAGELFF
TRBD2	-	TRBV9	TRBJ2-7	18	TGTGCCAGCAGCGTAGGGGGGGCTAGCGGGACCAGATCCTACGAGCAGTACTTC	CASSVGGASGTRSYEQYF
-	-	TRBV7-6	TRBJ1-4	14	TGTGCCAGCAGCTTAGGAGACAGAGGGGAAAAACTGTTTTTT	CASSLGDRGEKLFF
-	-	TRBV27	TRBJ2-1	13	TGTGCCAGCACCGGGACCCCCCGGGGTGAGCAGTTCTTC	CASTGTPRGEQFF
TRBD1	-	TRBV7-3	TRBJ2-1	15	TGTGCCAGCAGCTTAAGTGGGACAGGGTACAATGAGCAGTTCTTC	CASSLSGTGYNEQFF
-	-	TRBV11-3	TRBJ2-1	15	TGTGCCAGCAGCTTAGTGGGAGGTCCCTACAATGAGCAGTTCTTC	CASSLVGGPYNEQFF
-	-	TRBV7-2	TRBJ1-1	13	TGTGCCAGCAGCTTAGAAGTGAACACTGAAGCTTTCTTT	CASSLEVNTEAFF
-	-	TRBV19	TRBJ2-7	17	TGTGCCAGTAGTACCCTAGGAGCCCCTCAGGGCTCCTACGAGCAGTACTTC	CASSTLGAPQGSYEQYF
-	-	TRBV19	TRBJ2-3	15	TGTGCCAGTAGTGGACTACAAACGATCGCAGATACGCAGTATTTT	CASSGLQTIADTQYF
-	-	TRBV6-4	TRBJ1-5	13	TGTGCCAGCAGTGTCAAGGAAGGGGGGCCCCAGCATTTT	CASSVKEGGPQHF
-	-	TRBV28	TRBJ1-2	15	TGTGCCAGCAGTTTAATCCCGACAGCTAACTATGGCTACACCTTC	CASSLIPTANYGYTF
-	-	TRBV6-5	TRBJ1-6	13	TGTGCCAGCAGTTACAGGGGTTCTTCACCCCTCCACTTT	CASSYRGSSPLHF
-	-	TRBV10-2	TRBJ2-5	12	TGCGCCAGCAGTGAAGAGTCAGAGACCCAGTACTTC	CASSEESETQYF
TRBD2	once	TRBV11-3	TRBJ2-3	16	TGTGCCAGCAGCTTAGGCGCTAGCGGGAGTCGTGATACGCAGTATTTT	CASSLGASGSRDTQYF
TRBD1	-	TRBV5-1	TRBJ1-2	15	TGCGCCAGCAGCCCTGGACAGGCCAGGGGCTATGGCTACACCTTC	CASSPGQARGYGYTF
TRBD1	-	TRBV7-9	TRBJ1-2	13	TGTGCCAGCAGCTTAAATGGGGACAGCGGCTACACCTTC	CASSLNGDSGYTF
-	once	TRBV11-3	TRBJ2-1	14	TGTGCCAGCAGCTTAGATCTTGTGCGCAATGAGCAGTTCTTC	CASSLDLVRNEQFF
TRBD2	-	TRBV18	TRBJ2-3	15	TGTGCCAGCTCAATGCTAGCGGGAGGCACAGATACGCAGTATTTT	CASSMLAGGTDTQYF
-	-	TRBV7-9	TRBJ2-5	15	TGTGCCAGCAGCTTAGGTTTCCTGCAGCAAGAGACCCAGTACTTC	CASSLGFLQQETQYF
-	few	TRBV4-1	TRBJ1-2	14	TGCGCCAGCAGCCGACCGGACGTTAACTATGGCTACACCTTC	CASSRPDVNYGYTF
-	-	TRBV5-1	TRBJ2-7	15	TGCGCCAGCAGTTCCCAGGGGCAGGGCTCCTACGAGCAGTACTTC	CASSSQGQGSYEQYF
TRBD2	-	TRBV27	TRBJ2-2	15	TGTGCCAGCCGACTAGCGGGAACGAACACCGGGGAGCTGTTTTTT	CASRLAGTNTGELFF
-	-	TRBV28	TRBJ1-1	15	TGTGCCAGCAGTCCCCCGGAGGATCTTGGAACTGAAGCTTTCTTT	CASSPPEDLGTEAFF
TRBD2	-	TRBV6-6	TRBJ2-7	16	TGTGCCAGCAGTTACCGGCGGGAGGGTCTGGGGTACGAGCAGTACTTC	CASSYRREGLGYEQYF
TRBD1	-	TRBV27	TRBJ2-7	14	TGTGCCAGCAGTTCCGGTAGGGGGCCTACCGAGCAGTACTTC	CASSSGRGPTEQYF